This T cell receptor beta chain originates from a study of shared clonotypes between healthy human individuals. Study outcomes and limitations: Naive subsets typically showed greater estimated richness than memory subsets. Only blood samples were collected, and tissue repertoires likely differ.

This clone was counted once. Its cognate antigen is unknown. This CDR3 region has 12 residues. Deletions cut 2 bases from V and 6 bases from J, with 5 bases between. The germline gives CDR1 MRHNA, CDR2 SNTAGT. Only in-frame clones appear in the TCRdb table, and some are missing; sequencing was by immunoSEQ multiplex PCR. The sample records roughly 2.2 million clones, 85% to 95% being singletons. Material: naive CD4+ T cells from PBMCs. Stated subset: CD45RA+ positively selected. The receptor comes from a man aged 18 to 30 in good health. Some clones in this sample may be carry-over from other donors' samples. The rearrangement links TRBV6-4 to TRBJ2-1; D is uncertain. The CDR3 DNA sequence: TGTGCCAGCAGTGACCGCGCCAATGAGCAGTTCTTC. It codes for CASSDRANEQFF.